This note documents a single T cell receptor (beta chain) sequence. The table came from immunoSEQ multiplex PCR; TCRdb's copy has only in-frame clones and leaves some out. The table has 100,000 to 150,000 clones, more than 75% seen once; the top ten hold approximately 1.4%. This CDR3 has 19 amino acids. V was clipped by 3 bases and J by 5 bases; unmatched bases: 17. The germline V gene has CDR1 SGHNT and CDR2 YENEEA. The sample is drawn from a study of blood T cell repertoires in COVID-19. Study in general: Acute and convalescent COVID-19 specimens originated in the United States, Italy and Spain. PBMCs, B-cell-depleted T cells, or T cells provided the cDNA or gDNA that made up the material.

Sequences were obtained from peripheral blood. The receptor was isolated from a human donor in a cohort sampled during active COVID-19. This chain connects TRBV11-3 to TRBJ2-1, with 9 bases matching TRBD1. The CDR3 nucleotides are TGTGCCAGCAGCTTTGTTGGGGCGGTGTCGGACAGGGGTAACAATGAGCAGTTCTTC. This gives the protein CASSFVGAVSDRGNNEQFF. Full variable domain (outside the CDR3, taken from reference TRBV11-3 and TRBJ2-1): EAGVVQSPRYKIIEKKQPVAFWCNPISGHNTLYWYLQNLGQGPELLIRYENEEAVDDSQLPKDRFSAERLKGVDSTLKIQPAELGDSAVYLCASSFVGAVSDRGNNEQFFGPGTRLTVL.